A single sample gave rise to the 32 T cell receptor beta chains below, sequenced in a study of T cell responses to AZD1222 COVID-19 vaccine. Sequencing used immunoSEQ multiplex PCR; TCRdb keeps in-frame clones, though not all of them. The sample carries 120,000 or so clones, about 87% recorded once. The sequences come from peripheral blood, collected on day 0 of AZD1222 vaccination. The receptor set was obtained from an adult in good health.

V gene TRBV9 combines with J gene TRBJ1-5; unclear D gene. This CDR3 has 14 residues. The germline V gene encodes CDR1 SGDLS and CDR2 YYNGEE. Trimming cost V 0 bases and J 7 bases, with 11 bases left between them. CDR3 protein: CASSVAGEEQPQHF. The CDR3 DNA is TGTGCCAGCAGCGTAGCTGGGGAGGAACAGCCCCAGCATTTT.

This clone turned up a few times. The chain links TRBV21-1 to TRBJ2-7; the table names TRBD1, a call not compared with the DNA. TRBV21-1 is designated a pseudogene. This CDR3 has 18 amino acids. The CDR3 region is CASRMLNPGQKSPDEQYF. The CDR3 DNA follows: TGTGCCAGCAGAATGCTGAATCCGGGACAGAAGTCACCCGACGAGCAGTACTTC.

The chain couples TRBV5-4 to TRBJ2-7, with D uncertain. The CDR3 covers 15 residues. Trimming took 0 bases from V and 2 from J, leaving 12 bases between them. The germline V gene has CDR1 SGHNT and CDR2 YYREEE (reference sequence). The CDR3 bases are TGTGCCAGCAGCTTGGTGGGCCAGATCCCCTACGAGCAGTACTTC. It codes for CASSLVGQIPYEQYF.

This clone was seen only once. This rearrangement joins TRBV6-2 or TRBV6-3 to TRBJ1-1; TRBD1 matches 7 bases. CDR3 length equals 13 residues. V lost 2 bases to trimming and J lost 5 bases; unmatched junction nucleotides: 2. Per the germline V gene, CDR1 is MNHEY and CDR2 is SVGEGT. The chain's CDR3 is CASSYKTGTEAFF. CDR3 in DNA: TGTGCCAGCAGTTACAAGACAGGGACTGAAGCTTTCTTT.

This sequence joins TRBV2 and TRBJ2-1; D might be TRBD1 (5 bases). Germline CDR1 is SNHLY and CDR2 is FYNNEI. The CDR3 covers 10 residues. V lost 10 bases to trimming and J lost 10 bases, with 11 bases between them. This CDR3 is CATTDREQFF. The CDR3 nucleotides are TGTGCCACCACAGACAGAGAGCAGTTCTTC.

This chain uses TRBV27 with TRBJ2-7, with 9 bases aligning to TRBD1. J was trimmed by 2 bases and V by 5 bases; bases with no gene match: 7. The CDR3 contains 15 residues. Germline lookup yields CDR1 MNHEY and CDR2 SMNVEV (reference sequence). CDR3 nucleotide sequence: TGTGCCAGCAGTCGCTCCGGGACAGGGCCCTACGAGCAGTACTTC. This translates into CASSRSGTGPYEQYF.

In DNA form, the CDR3 reads TGTGCCAGCAGTTACTCATCACACCTGAACACTGAAGCTTTCTTT. Its protein product is CASSYSSHLNTEAFF. The chain carries TRBV6-5 and TRBJ1-1; D not resolved. The V gene's germline CDR1 is MNHEY and CDR2 SVGAGI. The CDR3 loop spans 15 amino acids. V was clipped by 0 bases and J by 0 bases, with 8 bases between them.

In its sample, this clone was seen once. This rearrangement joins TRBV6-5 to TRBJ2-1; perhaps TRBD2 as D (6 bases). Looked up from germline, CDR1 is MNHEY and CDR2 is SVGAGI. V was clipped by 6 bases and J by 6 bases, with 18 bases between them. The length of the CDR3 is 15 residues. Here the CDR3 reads CASRKPSGRGNEQFF. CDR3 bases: TGTGCCAGCAGGAAGCCTTCTGGGCGGGGCAATGAGCAGTTCTTC.

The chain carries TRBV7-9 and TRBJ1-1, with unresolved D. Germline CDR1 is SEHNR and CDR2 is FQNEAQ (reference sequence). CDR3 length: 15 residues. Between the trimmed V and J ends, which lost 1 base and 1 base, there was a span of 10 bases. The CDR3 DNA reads TGTGCCAGCAGCTTAGATGGGAGGGCGAACACTGAAGCTTTCTTT. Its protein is CASSLDGRANTEAFF.

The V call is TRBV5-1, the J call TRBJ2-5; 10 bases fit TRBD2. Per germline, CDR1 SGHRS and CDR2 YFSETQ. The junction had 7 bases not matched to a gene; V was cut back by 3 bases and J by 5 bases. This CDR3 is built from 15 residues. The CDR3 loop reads CASSYGLAVTETQYF. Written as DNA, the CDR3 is TGCGCCAGCAGCTACGGACTAGCGGTAACGGAGACCCAGTACTTC.

This chain's CDR3 is CASSSVDRWNTEAFF. As DNA, the CDR3 is TGTGCCAGCAGCTCCGTGGACAGGTGGAACACTGAAGCTTTCTTT. The chain is built from TRBV7-9 and TRBJ1-1; 7 nucleotides align to TRBD1. Germline-derived CDR1 and CDR2 are SEHNR and FQNEAQ (reference sequence). V was pared by 4 bases and J by 1 base, with 6 bases of the junction left unmatched. This CDR3 is 15 amino acids long. Together with reference TRBV7-9 and TRBJ1-1, the CDR3 gives the full variable domain: DTGVSQNPRHKITKRGQNVTFRCDPISEHNRLYWYRQTLGQGPEFLTYFQNEAQLEKSRLLSDRFSAERPKGSFSTLEIQRTEQGDSAMYLCASSSVDRWNTEAFFGQGTRLTVV.

CDR3 sequence: CASSLVGSDTEAFF. The CDR3 coding sequence is TGTGCCAGCAGCTTAGTTGGTTCGGACACTGAAGCTTTCTTT. This sequence joins TRBV7-9 and TRBJ1-1; D is undetermined. Germline V gene sequence: CDR1 SEHNR, CDR2 FQNEAQ (reference sequence). V gave up 1 base and J gave up 3 bases, with 9 bases separating them. CDR3 length equals 14 residues.

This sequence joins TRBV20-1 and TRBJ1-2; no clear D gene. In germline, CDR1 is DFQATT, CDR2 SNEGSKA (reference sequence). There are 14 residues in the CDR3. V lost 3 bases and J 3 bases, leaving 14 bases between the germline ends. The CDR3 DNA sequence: TGCAGTGCTAGTGGCTACAGCGCGGACTATGGCTACACCTTC. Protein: CSASGYSADYGYTF.

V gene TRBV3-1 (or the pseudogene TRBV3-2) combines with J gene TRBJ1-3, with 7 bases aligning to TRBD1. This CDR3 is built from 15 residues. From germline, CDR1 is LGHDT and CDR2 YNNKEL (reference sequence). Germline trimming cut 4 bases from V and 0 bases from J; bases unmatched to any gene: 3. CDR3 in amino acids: CASSLGTASGNTIYF. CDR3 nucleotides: TGTGCCAGCAGCCTCGGGACAGCCTCTGGAAACACCATATATTTT.

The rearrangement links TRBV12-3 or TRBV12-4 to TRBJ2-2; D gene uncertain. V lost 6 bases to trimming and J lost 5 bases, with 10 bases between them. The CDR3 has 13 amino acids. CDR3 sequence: CASRFSRTGELFF. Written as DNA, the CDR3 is TGTGCCAGCAGGTTCTCAAGAACCGGGGAGCTGTTTTTT.

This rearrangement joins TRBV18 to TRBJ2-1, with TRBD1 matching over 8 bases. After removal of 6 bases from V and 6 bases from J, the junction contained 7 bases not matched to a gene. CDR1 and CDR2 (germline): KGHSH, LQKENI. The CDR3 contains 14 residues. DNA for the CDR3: TGTGCCAGCTCGGCGCAGGGGGCGACCAATGAGCAGTTCTTC. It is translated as CASSAQGATNEQFF.

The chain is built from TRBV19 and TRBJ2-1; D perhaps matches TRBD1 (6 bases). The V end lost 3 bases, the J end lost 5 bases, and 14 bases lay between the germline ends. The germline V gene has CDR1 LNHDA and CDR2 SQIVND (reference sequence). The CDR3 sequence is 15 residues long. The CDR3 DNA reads TGTGCCAGTAGTATGGTGGGGGCATCGAACAATGAGCAGTTCTTC. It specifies CASSMVGASNNEQFF.

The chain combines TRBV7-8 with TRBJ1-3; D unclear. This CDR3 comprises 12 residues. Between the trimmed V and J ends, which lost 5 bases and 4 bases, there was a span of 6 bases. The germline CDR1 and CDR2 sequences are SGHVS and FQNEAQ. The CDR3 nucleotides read TGTGCCAGCAGCGTCCAGGGAAACACCATATATTTT. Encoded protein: CASSVQGNTIYF.

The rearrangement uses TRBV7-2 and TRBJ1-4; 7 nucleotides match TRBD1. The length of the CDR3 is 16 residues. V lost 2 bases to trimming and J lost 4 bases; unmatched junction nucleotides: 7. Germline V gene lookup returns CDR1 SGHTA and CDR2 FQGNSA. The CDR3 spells CASSLFGGQINEKLFF. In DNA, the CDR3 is TGTGCCAGCAGCTTATTTGGGGGACAGATTAATGAAAAACTGTTTTTT.

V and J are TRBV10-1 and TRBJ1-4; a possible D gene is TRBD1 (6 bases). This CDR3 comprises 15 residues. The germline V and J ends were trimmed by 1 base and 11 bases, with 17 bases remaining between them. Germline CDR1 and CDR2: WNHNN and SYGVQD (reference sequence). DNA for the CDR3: TGCGCCAGCAGTGAGTGTACAGGGTGGGGTGAGAAACTGTTTTTT. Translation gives CASSECTGWGEKLFF.

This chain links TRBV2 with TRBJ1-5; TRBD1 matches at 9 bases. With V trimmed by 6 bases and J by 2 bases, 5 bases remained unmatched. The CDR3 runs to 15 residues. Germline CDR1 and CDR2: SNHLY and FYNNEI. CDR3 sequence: CASRLQGAGNQPQHF. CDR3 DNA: TGTGCCAGCAGGTTACAGGGGGCTGGCAATCAGCCCCAGCATTTT.

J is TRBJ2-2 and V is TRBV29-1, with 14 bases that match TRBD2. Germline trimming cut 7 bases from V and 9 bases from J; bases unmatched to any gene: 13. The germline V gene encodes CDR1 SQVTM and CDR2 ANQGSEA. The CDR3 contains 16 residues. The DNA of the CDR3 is TGCAGCGCATCCCCTACGAGGACTAGCGGGAGGCGGGAGCTGTTTTTT. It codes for CSASPTRTSGRRELFF.

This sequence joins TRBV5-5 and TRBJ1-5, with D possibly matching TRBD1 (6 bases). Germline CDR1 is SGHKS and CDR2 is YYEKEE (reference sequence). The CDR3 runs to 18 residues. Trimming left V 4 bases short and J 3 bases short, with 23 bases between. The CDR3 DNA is TGTGCCAGCAGCGCAGAAAACCCGACAGGTTACTTCAATCAGCCCCAGCATTTT. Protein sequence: CASSAENPTGYFNQPQHF.

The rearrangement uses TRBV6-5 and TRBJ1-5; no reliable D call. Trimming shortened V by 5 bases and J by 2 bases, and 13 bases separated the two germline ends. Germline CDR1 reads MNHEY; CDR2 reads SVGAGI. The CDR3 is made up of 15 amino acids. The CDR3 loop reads CASSIRPGGNQPQHF. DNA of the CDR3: TGTGCCAGCAGTATACGCCCTGGGGGCAATCAGCCCCAGCATTTT.

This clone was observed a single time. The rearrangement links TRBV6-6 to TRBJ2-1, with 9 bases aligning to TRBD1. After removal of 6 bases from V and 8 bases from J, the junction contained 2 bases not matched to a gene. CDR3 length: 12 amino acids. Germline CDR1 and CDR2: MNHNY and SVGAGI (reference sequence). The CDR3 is CASSRTGDEQFF. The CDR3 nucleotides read TGTGCCAGCAGCCGGACAGGGGATGAGCAGTTCTTC.

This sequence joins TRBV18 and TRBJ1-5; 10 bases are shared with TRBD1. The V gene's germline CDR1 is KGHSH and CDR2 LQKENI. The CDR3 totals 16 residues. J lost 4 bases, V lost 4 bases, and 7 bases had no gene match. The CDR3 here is CASSRFEDRGNQPQHF. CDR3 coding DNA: TGTGCCAGCTCACGGTTCGAGGACAGGGGGAATCAGCCCCAGCATTTT.

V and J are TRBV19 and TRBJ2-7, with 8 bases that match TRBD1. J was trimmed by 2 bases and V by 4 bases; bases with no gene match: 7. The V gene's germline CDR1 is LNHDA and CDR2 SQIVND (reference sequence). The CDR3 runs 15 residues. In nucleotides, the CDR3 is TGTGCCAGTAGTAGCCAGCGACAGGGGACCTACGAGCAGTACTTC. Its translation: CASSSQRQGTYEQYF.

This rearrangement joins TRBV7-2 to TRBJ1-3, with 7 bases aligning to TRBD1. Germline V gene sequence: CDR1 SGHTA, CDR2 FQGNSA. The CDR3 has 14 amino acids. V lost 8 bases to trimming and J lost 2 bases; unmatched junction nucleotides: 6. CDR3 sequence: CASGRGVPGNTIYF. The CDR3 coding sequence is TGTGCCAGCGGCAGGGGGGTCCCTGGAAACACCATATATTTT.

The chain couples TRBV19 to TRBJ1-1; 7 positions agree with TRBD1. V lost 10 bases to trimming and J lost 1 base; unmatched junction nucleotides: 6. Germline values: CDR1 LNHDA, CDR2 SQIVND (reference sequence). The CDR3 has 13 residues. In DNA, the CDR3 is TGTGCCACGAGGGGACAGACGAACACTGAAGCTTTCTTT. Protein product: CATRGQTNTEAFF.

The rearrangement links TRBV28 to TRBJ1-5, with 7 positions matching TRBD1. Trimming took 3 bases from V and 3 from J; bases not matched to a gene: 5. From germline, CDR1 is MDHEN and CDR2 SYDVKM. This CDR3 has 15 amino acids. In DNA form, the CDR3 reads TGTGCCAGCAGTTTCCCCGGGACAGACAATCAGCCCCAGCATTTT. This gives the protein CASSFPGTDNQPQHF. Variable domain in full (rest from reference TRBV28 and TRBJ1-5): DVKVTQSSRYLVKRTGEKVFLECVQDMDHENMFWYRQDPGLGLRLIYFSYDVKMKEKGDIPEGYSVSREKKERFSLILESASTNQTSMYLCASSFPGTDNQPQHFGDGTRLSIL.

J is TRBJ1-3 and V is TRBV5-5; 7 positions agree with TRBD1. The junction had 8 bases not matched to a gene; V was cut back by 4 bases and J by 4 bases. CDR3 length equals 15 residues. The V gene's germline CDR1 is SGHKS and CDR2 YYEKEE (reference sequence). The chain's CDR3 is CASSGETGPGNTIYF. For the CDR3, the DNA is TGTGCCAGCAGCGGGGAGACAGGGCCAGGAAACACCATATATTTT.

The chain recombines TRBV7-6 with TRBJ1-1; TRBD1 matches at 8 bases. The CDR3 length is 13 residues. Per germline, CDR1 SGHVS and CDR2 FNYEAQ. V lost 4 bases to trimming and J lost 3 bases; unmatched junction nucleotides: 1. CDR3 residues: CASSYRGDTEAFF. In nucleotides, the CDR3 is TGTGCCAGCAGCTACAGGGGGGACACTGAAGCTTTCTTT.